One sample yielded the 11 T cell receptor beta chains listed below, sequenced in a study of CD8+CD57+ T cells in acquired aplastic anemia. TCR beta VDJ and CDR3 profiles were obtained from a genomic DNA template. TCRdb ran MiXCR on the reads and lists one entry per CDR3 protein. The table lists 100,000 to 150,000 distinct CDR3 sequences, about 40% of them singletons. The sequencing input was sorted CD4+, CD8+, or CD8+CD57+ T cells (not recorded which) from PBMCs. Every receptor here comes from a human donor in good health, serving as a control.

This clonotype showed up many times. The chain uses TRBV24-1 and TRBJ1-5; D is undetermined. Germline assignment: CDR1 KGHDR and CDR2 SFDVKD. The CDR3 is 14 amino acids. With 4 bases removed from V and 3 bases from J, the gap between germline ends came to 9 bases. The CDR3 DNA reads TGTGCCACCAGTGAAGGCACCCTCAATCAGCCCCAGCATTTT. It encodes CATSEGTLNQPQHF.

This clonotype was observed at least ten times. In nucleotides, the CDR3 is TGCAGCGTTGGCGGAACGCCTTACGAGCAGTACTTC. As protein: CSVGGTPYEQYF. The chain has TRBV29-1 and TRBJ2-7; D ambiguous. The V gene lost 4 bases and the J gene lost 4 bases, with 11 bases spanning the gap. Germline loops: CDR1 SQVTM, CDR2 ANQGSEA. The CDR3 covers 12 residues.

This clonotype has ten or more counts. The CDR3 spells CASSELSRGGEQYF. The DNA of the CDR3 is TGTGCCAGCAGTGAATTATCACGGGGGGGGGAGCAGTACTTC. The chain uses TRBV6-1 and TRBJ2-7; 8 nucleotides agree with TRBD2. Germline V gene lookup returns CDR1 MNHNS and CDR2 SASEGT. Germline trimming cut 2 bases from V and 7 bases from J; bases unmatched to any gene: 7. The CDR3 is 14 residues long.

V gene TRBV29-1 combines with J gene TRBJ2-5, with D maybe TRBD2 (6 bases). Germline assignment: CDR1 SQVTM and CDR2 ANQGSEA. V lost 0 bases and J lost 9, with 8 bases in between. The CDR3 runs to 11 residues. In DNA, the CDR3 is TGCAGCGTTGAAGATCGGGGGTCCCAGTACTTC. Protein: CSVEDRGSQYF.

V and J are TRBV5-1 and TRBJ2-1; 8 bases map to TRBD1. Trimming removed 4 bases from V and 1 base from J; junction bases left unmatched: 7. Germline-derived CDR1 and CDR2 are SGHRS and YFSETQ. This CDR3 is built from 16 residues. The DNA for the CDR3 is TGCGCCAGCAGCCAAGACGACAGGGGTTCCTACAATGAGCAGTTCTTC. Its translation is CASSQDDRGSYNEQFF. Full variable domain (remainder filled in from reference TRBV5-1 and TRBJ2-1): KAGVTQTPRYLIKTRGQQVTLSCSPISGHRSVSWYQQTPGQGLQFLFEYFSETQRNKGNFPGRFSGRQFSNSRSEMNVSTLELGDSALYLCASSQDDRGSYNEQFFGPGTRLTVL.

Worth noting for this clonotype: A junction boundary mismatches the germline segment, possibly from a read error. V usage is TRBV19 and J usage is TRBJ2-7, with TRBD1 as a possible D gene (5 bases). The germline CDR1 and CDR2 sequences are LNHDA and SQIVND (reference sequence). The CDR3 contains 13 residues. The CDR3 DNA reads as TGTGTCAGTAGTATAGACAGCTCCTACGAGCAGTACTTC. Translating it yields CVSSIDSSYEQYF.

For this clonotype: The junction does not match germline at one end; this may be a read error. The chain has TRBV10-3 and TRBJ2-3, with 11 bases aligning to TRBD2. Germline CDR1 reads ENHRY; CDR2 reads SYGVKD. This CDR3 has 17 amino acids. The CDR3 DNA is TGTGCCAGCAGTTTGCTAACTAGCGGGGGATCGGCAGATACGCAGTATTTT. Protein: CASSLLTSGGSADTQYF.

This clonotype appeared a single time. CDR3 bases: TGTGCCAGCAGCCCCAACGTGGGACGGACCTACGAGCAGTACTTC. Translation: CASSPNVGRTYEQYF. This chain links TRBV11-2 with TRBJ2-7; D is possibly TRBD1 or TRBD2 (5 bases each). Trimming removed 5 bases at V and 2 bases at J, with 16 bases between. The CDR3 totals 15 residues. Looked up from germline, CDR1 is SGHAT and CDR2 is FQNNGV.

V and J are TRBV19 and TRBJ1-6, with a possible D match to TRBD1 (5 bases). CDR1 and CDR2 (germline): LNHDA, SQIVND (reference sequence). V was shortened by 5 bases and J by 10 bases, with 18 bases between the two germline ends. This CDR3 spans 15 amino acids. DNA of the CDR3: TGTGCCAGTAGTCCCCGATTGCAGGGTAGCTCACCCCTCCACTTT. Encoded protein: CASSPRLQGSSPLHF.

Remarks on this clonotype: At one end, the junction sequence differs from germline, possibly due to a read error. V is TRBV7-4 and J is TRBJ2-1, with TRBD1 identical over 8 bases. CDR1 is SGHVT, CDR2 SQSDAQ, per germline. The CDR3 length is 14 residues. The CDR3 DNA sequence: TGTGCCAGCAGTCTACAGGGGGTCAGGGGTGAGCGGTTCTTC. Its translation is CASSLQGVRGERFF. The variable domain in full, with the rest retrieved from reference TRBV7-4 and TRBJ2-1, is GAGVSQSPRYKVAKRGRDVALRCDSISGHVTLYWYRQTLGQGSEVLTYSQSDAQRDKSGRPSGRFSAERPERSVSTLKIQRTEQGDSAVYLCASSLQGVRGERFFGPGTRLTVL.

This clonotype was recorded at least ten times. The chain employs TRBV9 and TRBJ2-1; TRBD2 matches at 10 bases. V was pared by 4 bases and J by 3 bases, with 4 bases of the junction left unmatched. This CDR3 has 15 amino acids. Germline V lookup: CDR1 SGDLS, CDR2 YYNGEE. Here the CDR3 reads CASSPSGRGYNEQFF. CDR3 nucleotide sequence: TGTGCCAGCAGCCCAAGCGGGAGGGGCTACAATGAGCAGTTCTTC.